This TCR beta chain was found in a study of OX40 agonist ivuxolimab in advanced cancers. In the study overall: It was permissible to have had prior anti-PD-1, anti-PD-L1 or anti-CTLA-4 therapy, and over 35% had some.

V dropped 0 bases and J dropped 4 bases, with 14 bases sitting between them. The CDR3 spans 16 residues. The germline V gene encodes CDR1 SGDLS and CDR2 YYNGEE. The protocol was immunoSEQ multiplex PCR, while the TCRdb copy is restricted to in-frame clones and leaves out a portion. This sample has around 62,000 clones, with approximately 87% found just once. On this clone itself: Its antigen is currently unknown.

Study-level points and caveats: The specificity for antigen of the expanded peripheral T cells was not determined. There was clonal expansion of CD4+ and CD8+ blood T cells by week 6 at 0.1 to 3.0 mg/kg.

Systemic immunosuppression or a history of autoimmune disease excluded patients. The sequence derives from an adult with an advanced solid tumor such as melanoma, head and neck, liver or kidney cancer. This specimen was CD4+ or CD8+ T cells sorted from blood, taken in a trial of the OX40 agonist ivuxolimab. This chain uses TRBV9 with TRBJ1-3; possibly TRBD1 for D (5 bases). CDR3 sequence (DNA): TGTGCCAGCAGCGTAGACCCATCGGGGGGAGGAAACACCATATATTTT. It yields the protein CASSVDPSGGGNTIYF. Looking up the rest from reference TRBV9 and TRBJ1-3 gives the full variable domain: DSGVTQTPKHLITATGQRVTLRCSPRSGDLSVYWYQQSLDQGLQFLIQYYNGEERAKGNILERFSAQQFPDLHSELNLSSLELGDSALYFCASSVDPSGGGNTIYFGEGSWLTVV.